This T cell receptor (beta chain) was sequenced in a study of shared clonotypes between healthy human individuals (dated by TCRdb to the early 2020s). Regarding the study in general: A few men and a couple of women, aged 18 to 49 years, made up the cohort. To estimate repertoire size and how much clonotype sharing occurs between individuals, the study deeply sequenced the blood TCR repertoires of five healthy adults. Different laboratories and diverse techniques were used to prepare libraries and sequence TCR repertoires, to increase sequencing depth and limit assay-specific biases. For each donor, CD4 naive and CD4 memory were each given three plates, CD8 naive was given two plates, and CD8 memory was given one plate. Leukapheresis yielded between about 0.94 and 9 billion PBMCs per donor.

The germline V gene gives CDR1 as SGHTA and CDR2 as FQGTGA. V gives up 4 bases and J gives up 2 bases, and the segment between their germline ends measures 6 bases. Taken from cysteine to phenylalanine, the CDR3 has 13 residues. Only CDR3 DNA is held: 39 bases, read in frame from base 1. This clone was detected once. The specificity of this receptor is unknown. Base qualities are missing; no much larger clone stands one base away. Using the deep immunoSEQ assay, TCR CDR3 regions were amplified from genomic DNA by multiplex PCR. Extracted genomic DNA from each cell subset was spread evenly across all wells of several immunoSEQ 96-well plates, with each plate serving as a replicate. For sorted subsets, each replicate PCR was loaded with 200 to 250 ng genomic DNA, equivalent to roughly 30,000 T cell genomes. Purified libraries were measured with a Qubit 3.0 fluorometer, size-checked on a Bioanalyzer 2100, and measured again with the KAPA Library Quantification kit. Each immunoSEQ 96-well plate was sequenced on its own single-read 150-cycle Illumina NextSeq 550 flow cell. The study's processing was this. The immunoSEQ output contained only junctional sequences without quality scores, so filtering could not match that applied to full-length reads. Sequences were annotated with PyIR, a Python wrapper for IgBLAST v1.9, and V/J genes and CDR3 were assigned using IMGT germline references. Reads were removed for weak V/J assignments (E-value above 1e-6), missing CDR3, stop codons, out-of-frame junctions, or ambiguous translated residues. V3J clonotypes were defined as sequences sharing an identical inferred V gene, J gene, and CDR3 amino acid sequence. To compute the percentage overlap between repertoires, the number of shared unique clonotypes was divided by the size of the smaller repertoire. Richness of each repertoire was evaluated using RTK rarefaction, the Chao1 estimator, and Recon v2.1 estimates of unobserved clonotypes. OLGA was used to compute generation probabilities for all TCRbeta clonotypes that the gDNA method yielded from a handful of donors. What TCRdb holds here is the immuneACCESS table cut down to in-frame rearrangements. Part of the clones is not present; checked against another copy, under half of the missing clones reflect an unresolved V gene, and the others are unexplained. From that table come the V and J calls and clone size; the DNA was used to work out D and trimming. The table for this sample lists just over 2,000,000 clones; 95% of them were counted only once. In total, the top ten clones hold roughly 0.13% of the sample.

What the authors observed across the whole study: Incomplete sequencing was indicated by rarefaction of sorted-subset datasets, despite the large sequencing depth. Estimated clonotype richness was generally larger for naive than for memory subsets. Only blood was sampled, and tissue TCR repertoires likely differ from those in blood. Approximately 4.8% of naive CD4, around 3.5% of naive CD8, approximately 2.2% of memory CD4, and 0.4% of memory CD8 clonotypes were shared across several donors. The small number of donors limited the genetic and exposure-history diversity represented. Compared with non-shared clonotypes, clonotypes shared by all four sorted-subset donors had higher generation probabilities. Pairwise subsampling led to the expectation that sequencing depth would affect the degree of clonotype sharing among donors.

The donors were healthy, HIV-negative adults with no recently reported acute infections or vaccinations. Only Caucasian adults living in Nashville, Tennessee, USA were represented among the donors. CD4+ T cells were enriched through magnetic negative selection, after which naive cells were positively selected on CD45RA and the remaining negative fraction served as the memory subset. Blood was obtained by leukapheresis, after which PBMCs were separated by Ficoll-Histopaque density gradient centrifugation and cryopreserved in liquid nitrogen vapor phase. Analytical flow cytometry was used to check the purity and quantity of each magnetically sorted T cell population. Genomic DNA was isolated from every sorted fraction and measured by UV absorbance on a Nanodrop 2000c.

The sequence is built from TRBV7-3 and TRBJ2-1; TRBD2 might be the D gene, on 5 matching bases. The TCR originated in a man aged 18 to 30 in good health. What was sequenced was naive CD4+ T cells sorted from blood. The intended sense of this specimen's cell subset or site label: CD45RA+ positively selected. The CDR3 here reads CASSYGTYNEQFF. The sequenced DNA is TGTGCCAGCAGCTACGGGACCTACAATGAGCAGTTCTTC. With the portions outside the CDR3 filled from the reference TRBV7-3 and TRBJ2-1 genes, the complete variable region becomes GAGVSQTPSNKVTEKGKYVELRCDPISGHTALYWYRQSLGQGPEFLIYFQGTGAADDSGLPNDRFFAVRPEGSVSTLKIQRTERGDSAVYLCASSYGTYNEQFFGPGTRLTVL.